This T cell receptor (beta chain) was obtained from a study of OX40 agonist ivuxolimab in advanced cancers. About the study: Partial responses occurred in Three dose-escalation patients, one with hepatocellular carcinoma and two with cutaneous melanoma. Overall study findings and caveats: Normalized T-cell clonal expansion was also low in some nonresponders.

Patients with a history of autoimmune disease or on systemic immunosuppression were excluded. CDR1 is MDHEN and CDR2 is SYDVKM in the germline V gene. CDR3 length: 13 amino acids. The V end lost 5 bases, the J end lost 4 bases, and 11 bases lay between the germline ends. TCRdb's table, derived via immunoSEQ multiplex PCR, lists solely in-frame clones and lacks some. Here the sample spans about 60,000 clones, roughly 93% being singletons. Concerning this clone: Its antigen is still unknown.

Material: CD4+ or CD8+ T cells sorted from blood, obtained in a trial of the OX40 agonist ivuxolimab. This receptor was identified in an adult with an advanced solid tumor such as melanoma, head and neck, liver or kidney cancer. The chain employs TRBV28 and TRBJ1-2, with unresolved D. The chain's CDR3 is CASSTTRSYGYTF. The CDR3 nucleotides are TGTGCCAGCAGTACAACGAGAAGCTATGGCTACACCTTC.